A single sample gave rise to the 7 T cell receptor beta chains below, sequenced in a study of early T cells in non-severe SARS-CoV-2 infection. TCRdb re-analysed the 5' RACE reads in MiXCR, keeping a single row per CDR3 protein. This repertoire shows around 23,000 distinct CDR3 sequences, just under 4.5% found once; its top ten account for 15% to 20%. Sequencing was carried out using whole blood. Receptor source: an adult who was a healthcare worker with PCR-confirmed SARS-CoV-2 infection or an uninfected control (not recorded which).

There are a few counts of this clonotype. The chain links TRBV28 to TRBJ2-4; D call uncertain. CDR1 and CDR2 from the germline V gene are MDHEN and SYDVKM. The CDR3 is 14 amino acids. Deletions cut 9 bases from V and 8 bases from J, with 20 bases between. In DNA form, the CDR3 reads TGTGCCAGTCGTATGAGCCTTCCGGCGGACATTCAGTACTTC. Residues: CASRMSLPADIQYF. The whole variable domain, remainder taken from reference TRBV28 and TRBJ2-4, is DVKVTQSSRYLVKRTGEKVFLECVQDMDHENMFWYRQDPGLGLRLIYFSYDVKMKEKGDIPEGYSVSREKKERFSLILESASTNQTSMYLCASRMSLPADIQYFGAGTRLSVL.

This clonotype was counted only a few times. One base away lies a much larger clone, so this may be a sequencing read error. V is TRBV19 and J is TRBJ2-2, with 13 nucleotides matching TRBD2. Trimming at V came to 0 bases and at J to 2 bases, leaving 9 bases not matched to a gene. Looked up from germline, CDR1 is LNHDA and CDR2 is SQIVND (reference sequence). The CDR3 runs to 20 residues. The CDR3 sequence is CASSIDRLAGGVPNTGELFF. The DNA of the CDR3 is TGTGCCAGTAGTATAGATCGACTAGCGGGAGGTGTTCCAAACACCGGGGAGCTGTTTTTT.

Here the CDR3 DNA reads TGTGCCAGCAGCCCTTTTACCGGGTCCGAAGCTTTCTTT. Encoded protein: CASSPFTGSEAFF. The chain joins TRBV7-9 to TRBJ1-1; no clear D. CDR1 and CDR2 (germline): SEHNR, FQNEAQ (reference sequence). Trimming left V 5 bases short and J 8 bases short, with 15 bases between. The length of the CDR3 is 13 residues.

This clonotype was seen a handful of times. V and J are TRBV20-1 and TRBJ2-1; TRBD1 agrees at 9 bases. Germline lookup yields CDR1 DFQATT and CDR2 SNEGSKA (reference sequence). The junction had 10 bases not matched to a gene; V was cut back by 5 bases and J by 8 bases. The CDR3 spans 14 residues. Here the CDR3 DNA reads TGCAGTGCTGCGAGGGACAGGGTTAGGGATGAGCAGTTCTTC. Amino acid sequence: CSAARDRVRDEQFF.

The chain recombines TRBV12-3 or TRBV12-4 with TRBJ1-6; a weak D match, TRBD1 (6 bases). There are 14 residues in the CDR3. Trimming cost V 7 bases and J 10 bases, with 17 bases left between them. The CDR3 protein is CASKRDISFSPLHF. The CDR3 nucleotides are TGTGCCAGCAAAAGGGACATATCCTTCTCACCCCTCCACTTT.

The sample holds a few counts of this clonotype. The V gene is TRBV19, the J gene TRBJ2-4, with no clear D. Trimming left V 2 bases short and J 8 bases short, with 10 bases between. The germline gives CDR1 LNHDA, CDR2 SQIVND (reference sequence). The CDR3 consists of 13 residues. The CDR3 bases are TGTGCCAGTAGTATACCCCCTACGGACATTCAGTACTTC. Protein product: CASSIPPTDIQYF. Supplemented by reference TRBV19 and TRBJ2-4, the full variable domain reads DGGITQSPKYLFRKEGQNVTLSCEQNLNHDAMYWYRQDPGQGLRLIYYSQIVNDFQKGDIAEGYSVSREKKESFPLTVTSAQKNPTAFYLCASSIPPTDIQYFGAGTRLSVL.

The CDR3 spells CSAEGQENYEQYF. The CDR3 DNA follows: TGCAGTGCTGAGGGACAGGAGAACTACGAGCAGTACTTC. This chain connects TRBV20-1 to TRBJ2-7, with TRBD1 matching over 8 bases. Germline CDR1 reads DFQATT; CDR2 reads SNEGSKA (reference sequence). Trimming cost V 5 bases and J 3 bases; bases outside gene matches: 6. The CDR3 contains 13 residues.